This T cell receptor beta chain was identified during a study of T cells after yellow fever vaccination. Researchers made TCR cDNA using 5'RACE template switching, and this step added a universal primer site and UMIs. TCRdb processed the 5' RACE reads anew with MiXCR; each CDR3 protein has one entry. The sample lists 250,000 to 400,000 distinct CDR3 sequences, approximately 4% occurring once. Germline V gives CDR1 MDHEN, CDR2 SYDVKM. The CDR3 covers 12 residues. J was trimmed by 4 bases and V by 9 bases; bases with no gene match: 6. The sequence was collected from a man younger than 35 who received the YFV17D yellow fever vaccine. The chain joins TRBV28 to TRBJ2-7; 7 bases are a match to TRBD1. Material: PBMCs, obtained 5 days after the yellow fever booster vaccination. The CDR3 DNA is TGTGCCAGTCTTGGGACAGCATACGAGCAGTACGTC. It yields the protein CASLGTAYEQYV.